The 18 T cell receptor beta chains in this list originate from one sample, sequenced in a study of cytomegalovirus exposure and HLA in healthy donors. The primer mix had 60 Vbeta and 13 Jbeta primers. Some clones are missing from TCRdb's copy, which holds only in-frame ones; the method was immunoSEQ multiplex PCR. The repertoire holds around 170,000 clones, 75% to 90% seen once, with over 2.5% in the top ten. Sequencing was performed on PBMCs. These receptors all come from a woman between 45 and 65 years old in good health and CMV-seropositive.

This chain links TRBV7-9 with TRBJ2-3, with 8 positions matching TRBD2. Germline-derived CDR1 and CDR2 are SEHNR and FQNEAQ (reference sequence). The CDR3 sequence is 11 residues long. V shed 9 bases and J 6 bases; nucleotides not matched to a gene: 2. This CDR3 reads CASSGGDTQYF. The CDR3 DNA is TGTGCCAGTTCGGGGGGGGATACGCAGTATTTT. Complete variable domain (other parts from reference TRBV7-9 and TRBJ2-3): DTGVSQNPRHKITKRGQNVTFRCDPISEHNRLYWYRQTLGQGPEFLTYFQNEAQLEKSRLLSDRFSAERPKGSFSTLEIQRTEQGDSAMYLCASSGGDTQYFGPGTRLTVL.

The chain recombines TRBV6-1 with TRBJ2-2, with unresolved D. V was trimmed by 11 bases and J by 4 bases, leaving 14 bases between them. There are 13 residues in the CDR3. CDR1 is MNHNS, CDR2 SASEGT, per germline. As DNA, the CDR3 is TGTGCCGGAGCCATATCGGGCACCGGGGAGCTGTTTTTT. Its translation: CAGAISGTGELFF.

The rearrangement uses TRBV2 and TRBJ1-1, with TRBD1 identical over 9 bases. CDR1 is SNHLY and CDR2 is FYNNEI in the germline V gene. CDR3 size: 16 residues. V lost 5 bases, J lost 6 bases, and 13 bases stayed unmatched. The DNA of the CDR3 is TGTGCCAGCAGTCACATGACAGGGGGGAGCTTTGCTGAAGCTTTCTTT. Protein sequence: CASSHMTGGSFAEAFF.

The V gene is TRBV28, the J gene TRBJ2-7; D may be TRBD1 (6 bases). The CDR3 runs 15 residues. Looked up from germline, CDR1 is MDHEN and CDR2 is SYDVKM. With 6 bases removed from V and 4 bases from J, the gap between germline ends came to 19 bases. CDR3 protein: CASSASGTIGYEQYF. The CDR3 DNA follows: TGTGCCAGCAGCGCTTCCGGGACAATCGGATACGAGCAGTACTTC.

Note on this clone: Within the sample, other DNA sequences also encode this same CDR3. V is TRBV5-1 and J is TRBJ2-1; the D gene is possibly TRBD1 (6 bases). The V and J ends lost 4 bases and 0 bases respectively, with 14 bases between them. The V gene's germline CDR1 is SGHRS and CDR2 YFSETQ. The CDR3 length is 16 residues. This CDR3 is CASSPGGTSSYNEQFF. CDR3 bases: TGCGCCAGCAGCCCGGGTGGGACAAGCTCCTACAATGAGCAGTTCTTC.

The chain employs TRBV10-3 and TRBJ1-6, with TRBD1 matching 8 bases. CDR3 length equals 15 residues. The V segment lost 6 bases and the J segment 8 bases; nucleotides outside the gene matches: 9. Germline V lookup: CDR1 ENHRY, CDR2 SYGVKD. The CDR3 region has the DNA TGTGCCATCAGCGGGGCAGGGGGCTCGGATTCACCCCTCCACTTT. Protein product: CAISGAGGSDSPLHF.

The chain links TRBV10-3 to TRBJ1-5; 8 bases are shared with TRBD1. The trim removed 0 bases at V and 5 bases at J, leaving 6 bases unmatched. The CDR3 covers 16 residues. The germline V gene encodes CDR1 ENHRY and CDR2 SYGVKD. DNA of the CDR3: TGTGCCATCAGTGAGTCGTCACAGGGGGTTTATCAGCCCCAGCATTTT. Amino acids: CAISESSQGVYQPQHF.

This chain connects TRBV7-8 to TRBJ1-2, with 8 bases matching TRBD1. The CDR3 length is 14 residues. The ends lost 5 bases at V and 2 bases at J; junction bases unmatched: 4. Per germline, CDR1 SGHVS and CDR2 FQNEAQ. CDR3 protein: CASSPGQGNYGYTF. CDR3 nucleotide sequence: TGTGCCAGCAGCCCCGGACAGGGAAACTATGGCTACACCTTC. Combining the CDR3 with reference TRBV7-8 and TRBJ1-2 gives the whole variable domain GAGVSQSPRYKVAKRGQDVALRCDPISGHVSLFWYQQALGQGPEFLTYFQNEAQLDKSGLPSDRFFAERPEGSVSTLKIQRTQQEDSAVYLCASSPGQGNYGYTFGSGTRLTVV.

This clone showed up just once. The chain recombines TRBV4-3 with TRBJ1-2; 9 bases fit TRBD1. CDR3 length: 15 amino acids. The junction had 2 bases not matched to a gene; V was cut back by 0 bases and J by 3 bases. Germline V gene sequence: CDR1 LGHNA, CDR2 YSLEER. The CDR3 protein is CASSQEGTGYYGYTF. In DNA form, the CDR3 reads TGCGCCAGCAGCCAAGAGGGGACAGGGTACTATGGCTACACCTTC.

This chain joins TRBV4-1 and TRBJ1-5, with 10 nucleotides matching TRBD1. Trimming took 0 bases from V and 7 from J; bases not matched to a gene: 6. Germline V lookup: CDR1 MGHRA, CDR2 YSYEKL. This CDR3 is built from 16 residues. The CDR3 is CASSQDQGTGEQPQHF. In nucleotides, the CDR3 is TGCGCCAGCAGCCAAGATCAGGGGACAGGGGAACAGCCCCAGCATTTT.

The gene calls are TRBV4-1 and TRBJ2-3; no clear D gene. The germline V gene has CDR1 MGHRA and CDR2 YSYEKL. This CDR3 comprises 15 residues. The V end was cut by 0 bases, the J end by 5 bases, with 12 bases between. The CDR3 spells CASSQDPVRVDTQYF. In DNA form, the CDR3 reads TGCGCCAGCAGCCAAGATCCGGTCCGGGTAGATACGCAGTATTTT.

This chain uses TRBV19 with TRBJ2-5; tentative D call: TRBD2 (5 bases). The DNA end is a closer match to TRBJ2-7, so the J assignment may be wrong. From germline, CDR1 is LNHDA and CDR2 SQIVND (reference sequence). The CDR3 runs to 14 residues. DNA for the CDR3: TGTGCCAGTAGTATAGAGCCGGGGATTGGCGAGCAGTACTTC. It translates to CASSIEPGIGEQYF.

The chain joins TRBV6-6 to TRBJ2-7; a possible D gene is TRBD2 (6 bases). There are 14 residues in the CDR3. The V and J ends lost 4 bases and 2 bases respectively, with 12 bases between them. Germline-derived CDR1 and CDR2 are MNHNY and SVGAGI (reference sequence). The CDR3 nucleotides are TGTGCCAGCAGTTCTTGGACTACCCCCTACGAGCAGTACTTC. This translates into CASSSWTTPYEQYF.

V and J are TRBV4-3 and TRBJ1-2; weak D call: TRBD1 (6 bases). Trimming stripped 5 bases from V and 1 base from J, with 14 bases between. This CDR3 comprises 15 residues. Germline lookup yields CDR1 LGHNA and CDR2 YSLEER. Here the CDR3 reads CASSAGDKINYGYTF. CDR3 in DNA: TGCGCCAGCAGCGCCGGGGACAAGATTAACTATGGCTACACCTTC.

This chain joins TRBV2 and TRBJ2-1; 7 bases match TRBD1. The CDR3 extends over 13 amino acids. Germline CDR1 reads SNHLY; CDR2 reads FYNNEI. V lost 5 bases, J lost 4 bases, and 2 bases stayed unmatched. The CDR3 sequence: CASSSTGYNEQFF. The CDR3, as DNA: TGTGCCAGCAGTTCGACAGGGTACAATGAGCAGTTCTTC.

J is TRBJ1-4 and V is TRBV18; 8 nucleotides line up with TRBD1. The germline V gene has CDR1 KGHSH and CDR2 LQKENI. The ends lost 4 bases at V and 8 bases at J; junction bases unmatched: 6. The CDR3 is made up of 14 amino acids. This CDR3 reads CASSQQGVGEKLFF. In DNA, the CDR3 is TGTGCCAGCTCACAACAGGGGGTTGGCGAAAAACTGTTTTTT.

The chain couples TRBV30 to TRBJ2-7; 8 bases map to TRBD1. Germline CDR1 GTSNPN, CDR2 SVGIG (reference sequence). V shed 5 bases, J shed 2 bases, and the junction held 11 bases outside the gene matches. The CDR3 totals 15 residues. The CDR3 sequence is CAWFTPGTGTYEQYF. For the CDR3, the DNA is TGTGCCTGGTTCACCCCGGGGACAGGCACCTACGAGCAGTACTTC.

This chain links TRBV10-2 with TRBJ2-3; D gene unclear. This CDR3 is built from 15 residues. Germline loops: CDR1 WSHSY, CDR2 SAAADI. Trimming took 1 base from V and 0 from J, leaving 8 bases between them. The CDR3 coding sequence is TGCGCCAGCAGTGAGTGGCACCCAAGCACAGATACGCAGTATTTT. Translation: CASSEWHPSTDTQYF.